This is a list of T cell receptor beta chains from one sample in a study of T cell repertoires in cytomegalovirus infection. One entry per CDR3 protein results from TCRdb running MiXCR on the reads. Counted here are about 140,000 distinct CDR3 sequences, 5.5% to 7% occurring once; the ten biggest clones make up 15% to 20%. Sequenced: PBMCs. These receptors came from a human donor in good health (CMV status not recorded). Some clones in this sample may be carry-over from other donors' samples. The CDR3 runs from the conserved cysteine through the conserved F or W. The order of the fields is CDR3 length, V gene, D gene, J gene, clone size, CDR3 protein, CDR3 DNA. The D gene is left open where the match is weak. Clone size is stated in some rows and not others, as once, few, many or a class when expanded.

13	TRBV7-3	NA	TRBJ2-2	many	CASSLQGHGELFF	TGTGCCAGCAGCTTACAAGGGCACGGGGAGCTGTTTTTT
14	TRBV19	NA	TRBJ1-2	many	CASSPQVANYGYTF	TGTGCCAGTAGCCCTCAAGTAGCTAACTATGGCTACACCTTC
15	TRBV5-4	TRBD1	TRBJ2-1	few	CASSLGQGDHNEQFF	TGTGCCAGCAGCTTGGGACAGGGGGACCACAATGAGCAGTTCTTC
14	TRBV7-2	NA	TRBJ2-5	many	CASSPSKIQETQYF	TGTGCCAGCAGTCCCAGCAAGATACAAGAGACCCAGTACTTC
15	TRBV19	TRBD2	TRBJ2-1	NA	CASSIELAAYNEQFF	TGTGCCAGTAGTATAGAACTAGCGGCGTACAATGAGCAGTTCTTC
18	TRBV3-1	TRBD2	TRBJ2-5	few	CASSQDPLPAGVGETQYF	TGTGCCAGCAGCCAAGATCCCCTTCCAGCGGGGGTTGGAGAGACCCAGTACTTC
15	TRBV7-2	NA	TRBJ1-4	many	CASSLTGTRGEKLFF	TGTGCCAGCAGCTTAACAGGGACCAGGGGTGAAAAACTGTTTTTT
14	TRBV7-6	TRBD2	TRBJ2-1	many	CASSQGLAGEEQFF	TGTGCCAGCAGCCAGGGACTAGCGGGGGAGGAACAGTTCTTC
14	TRBV20-1	NA	TRBJ2-1	NA	CSASLDGGANEQFF	TGCAGTGCCAGCCTTGATGGGGGGGCTAATGAGCAGTTCTTC
14	TRBV7-2	NA	TRBJ1-4	many	CASSPRDGNEKLFF	TGTGCCAGCAGCCCACGGGACGGGAATGAAAAACTGTTTTTT
13	TRBV12-3/TRBV12-4	NA	TRBJ1-5	many	CASSLWGNQPQHF	TGTGCCAGCAGTTTATGGGGGAATCAGCCCCAGCATTTT
14	TRBV14	NA	TRBJ2-1	few	CASSQERAYNEQFF	TGTGCCAGCAGCCAAGAGAGGGCCTACAATGAGCAGTTCTTC
16	TRBV11-2	NA	TRBJ2-3	many	CASSLGAGSSTDTQYF	TGTGCCAGCAGCTTAGGGGCGGGCAGTAGCACAGATACGCAGTATTTT
11	TRBV20-1	NA	TRBJ1-1	NA	CSASRGGEAFF	TGCAGTGCGTCAAGGGGCGGTGAAGCTTTCTTT
15	TRBV5-1	TRBD1	TRBJ1-4	many	CASSLYRGLGEKLFF	TGCGCCAGCAGCCTGTACAGGGGGCTTGGTGAAAAACTGTTTTTT
14	TRBV12-3/TRBV12-4	NA	TRBJ1-1	few	CASIAGRSDTEAFF	TGTGCCAGCATCGCAGGGAGGTCGGACACTGAAGCTTTCTTT
13	TRBV28	NA	TRBJ1-6	few	CASSGGGNSPLHF	TGTGCCAGCAGTGGGGGGGGAAATTCACCCCTCCACTTT
15	TRBV7-2	NA	TRBJ1-2	many	CASSRTLGARYGYTF	TGTGCCAGCAGCCGGACCTTGGGGGCGCGCTATGGCTACACCTTC
12	TRBV14	NA	TRBJ1-2	few	CASSQEVYGYTF	TGTGCCAGCAGCCAAGAGGTCTATGGCTACACCTTC
14	TRBV19	NA	TRBJ1-5	many	CAIGGRGGNQPQHF	TGTGCCATTGGGGGACGGGGGGGCAATCAGCCCCAGCATTTT
15	TRBV11-2	NA	TRBJ1-1	many	CASSLDRTPNTEAFF	TGTGCCAGCAGCTTAGATCGGACACCGAACACTGAAGCTTTCTTT
16	TRBV15	NA	TRBJ1-4	many	CATSRDPAKGSEKLFF	TGTGCCACCAGCAGAGATCCGGCCAAGGGCAGTGAAAAACTGTTTTTT
16	TRBV7-3	TRBD2	TRBJ2-2	many	CASSLNGGANTGELFF	TGTGCCAGCAGCTTAAACGGGGGGGCGAACACCGGGGAGCTGTTTTTT
15	TRBV9	NA	TRBJ2-1	NA	CASSLRGLMTDEQFF	TGTGCCAGCAGCCTTCGAGGACTAATGACGGATGAGCAGTTCTTC
13	TRBV6-1	NA	TRBJ1-2	many	CASSEGPSYGYTF	TGTGCCAGCAGTGAAGGGCCCAGCTATGGCTACACCTTC
15	TRBV7-2	TRBD1	TRBJ2-7	few	CASSGLDRPTVEQYF	TGTGCCAGCAGCGGCCTGGACAGGCCAACGGTCGAGCAGTACTTC
14	TRBV12-3/TRBV12-4	TRBD1	TRBJ2-4	few	CASSPTGLGNIQYF	TGTGCCAGCAGTCCGACAGGGTTAGGCAACATTCAGTACTTC
17	TRBV28	TRBD2	TRBJ2-7	NA	CASRRGLAGVQPYEQYF	TGTGCCAGCAGAAGAGGACTAGCGGGGGTGCAACCCTACGAGCAGTACTTC
16	TRBV2	NA	TRBJ1-5	NA	CASSEDRRSSNQPQHF	TGTGCCAGCAGTGAAGACCGACGGAGTAGCAATCAGCCCCAGCATTTT
14	TRBV12-3/TRBV12-4	NA	TRBJ2-5	many	CASSEGGTKETQYF	TGTGCCAGCAGCGAAGGGGGAACGAAGGAGACCCAGTACTTC
15	TRBV27	NA	TRBJ1-1	many	CASSLSRGTNTEAFF	TGTGCCAGCAGTTTATCCCGGGGGACGAACACTGAAGCTTTCTTT
15	TRBV10-2	NA	TRBJ1-5	many	CATRPDGPSNQPQHF	TGCGCCACGCGTCCGGACGGTCCGAGCAATCAGCCCCAGCATTTT
15	TRBV28	NA	TRBJ1-2	many	CASSLWGTPPTGYTF	TGTGCCAGCAGTTTATGGGGGACCCCACCCACCGGCTACACCTTC
14	TRBV7-2	TRBD2	TRBJ2-3	many	CASSSGGAVDTQYF	TGTGCCAGCAGCTCGGGGGGGGCCGTAGATACGCAGTATTTT
16	TRBV12-5	NA	TRBJ2-3	NA	CASGLGLIASEDTQYF	TGTGCTAGTGGTTTGGGGCTGATCGCCTCCGAGGATACGCAGTATTTT
16	TRBV7-8	NA	TRBJ1-5	many	CASSSEGSLGNQPQHF	TGTGCCAGCAGCTCCGAGGGTAGTTTGGGCAATCAGCCCCAGCATTTT
14	TRBV7-9	NA	TRBJ1-1	few	CASSLNRVNTEAFF	TGTGCCAGCAGCCTGAACAGGGTGAACACTGAAGCTTTCTTT
13	TRBV29-1	NA	TRBJ1-4	many	CSVRQPTNEKLFF	TGCAGCGTAAGACAACCAACTAATGAAAAACTGTTTTTT
15	TRBV7-2	TRBD2	TRBJ2-1	many	CASSQTSGGFNEQFF	TGTGCCAGCAGCCAAACTAGCGGGGGGTTCAATGAGCAGTTCTTC
15	TRBV7-9	TRBD1	TRBJ2-6	many	CASSLQGAGANVLTF	TGTGCCAGCAGCTTACAGGGGGCTGGGGCCAACGTCCTGACTTTC
12	TRBV29-1	NA	TRBJ2-1	few	CSLGTEYNEQFF	TGCAGCCTAGGGACGGAGTACAATGAGCAGTTCTTC
15	TRBV7-3	NA	TRBJ1-3	many	CASSSTGVSGNTIYF	TGTGCCAGCAGCTCAACGGGGGTCTCTGGAAACACCATATATTTT
13	TRBV7-9	NA	TRBJ2-7	many	CASSLSGVYEQYF	TGTGCCAGCAGCTTATCAGGGGTCTACGAGCAGTACTTC
15	TRBV7-2	NA	TRBJ1-1	many	CASSFATGRHTEAFF	TGTGCCAGCAGCTTCGCTACCGGGCGGCACACTGAAGCTTTCTTT
16	TRBV14	NA	TRBJ2-4	few	CASSPPGTYGSNIQYF	TGTGCCAGCAGCCCGCCGGGGACTTACGGGTCGAACATTCAGTACTTC
14	TRBV7-2	TRBD1	TRBJ2-2	many	CASSVDRGVGELFF	TGTGCCAGCAGCGTGGACAGGGGAGTCGGGGAGCTGTTTTTT
16	TRBV5-4	NA	TRBJ2-7	few	CASSDWSVGAPYEQYF	TGTGCCAGCAGCGACTGGAGCGTGGGGGCCCCCTACGAGCAGTACTTC
14	TRBV14	NA	TRBJ2-6	NA	CASNRASGANVLTF	TGTGCCAGCAACAGGGCCTCTGGGGCCAACGTCCTGACTTTC
12	TRBV10-1	NA	TRBJ2-7	many	CASSEFSYEQYF	TGCGCCAGCAGTGAGTTTTCCTACGAGCAGTACTTC
14	TRBV5-1	NA	TRBJ1-3	many	CASSPTVSGNTIYF	TGCGCCAGCAGCCCGACTGTGTCTGGAAACACCATATATTTT
10	TRBV29-1	NA	TRBJ1-1	NA	CSPGPTEAFF	TGCAGCCCCGGCCCCACTGAAGCTTTCTTT
15	TRBV7-3	NA	TRBJ1-1	many	CASSLIGAQGTEAFF	TGTGCCAGCAGCTTAATCGGGGCGCAGGGCACTGAAGCTTTCTTT
17	TRBV6-6	TRBD1	TRBJ1-2	many	CASRHGQGIPSDYGYTF	TGTGCCAGCAGGCACGGACAGGGTATCCCGTCTGACTATGGCTACACCTTC
16	TRBV7-2	NA	TRBJ2-3	many	CASSLVASGPTDTQYF	TGTGCCAGCAGCTTAGTCGCCAGCGGCCCCACAGATACGCAGTATTTT
18	TRBV7-9	TRBD2	TRBJ2-7	many	CASSPLERTSGDPYEQYF	TGTGCCAGCAGCCCTCTGGAGAGGACTAGCGGGGATCCCTACGAGCAGTACTTC
16	TRBV7-2	NA	TRBJ2-2	many	CASSKAAGRLGGELFF	TGTGCCAGCAGCAAGGCGGCAGGGCGTCTCGGCGGGGAGCTGTTTTTT
13	TRBV15	NA	TRBJ1-5	few	CATSRRRDQPQHF	TGTGCCACCAGCAGGCGACGTGATCAGCCCCAGCATTTT
15	TRBV7-3	TRBD2	TRBJ2-3	few	CASSSGTSEADTQYF	TGTGCCAGCAGCTCCGGGACTAGTGAAGCAGATACGCAGTATTTT
16	TRBV9	TRBD1	TRBJ2-1	NA	CASSVHQDRGGNEQFF	TGTGCCAGCAGCGTCCACCAGGACAGGGGTGGGAATGAGCAGTTCTTC
14	TRBV11-3	NA	TRBJ1-4	many	CASSPGQPNEKLFF	TGTGCCAGCAGCCCCGGACAGCCAAATGAAAAACTGTTTTTT